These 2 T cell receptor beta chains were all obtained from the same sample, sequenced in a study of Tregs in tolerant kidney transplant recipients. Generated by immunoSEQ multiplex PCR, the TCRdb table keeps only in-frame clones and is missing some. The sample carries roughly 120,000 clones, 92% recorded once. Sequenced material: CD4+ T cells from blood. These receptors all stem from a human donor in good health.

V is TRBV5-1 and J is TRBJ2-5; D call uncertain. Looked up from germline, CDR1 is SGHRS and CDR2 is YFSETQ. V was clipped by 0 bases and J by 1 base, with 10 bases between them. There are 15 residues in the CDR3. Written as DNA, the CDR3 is TGCGCCAGCAGCTTGGGCGACACATCCCAAGAGACCCAGTACTTC. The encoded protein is CASSLGDTSQETQYF.

The chain's CDR3 is CASHGGGQGRGNSPLHF. The CDR3 DNA sequence: TGTGCGAGCCACGGGGGGGGACAGGGGAGAGGGAATTCACCCCTCCACTTT. The chain employs TRBV27 and TRBJ1-6, with TRBD1 matching 10 bases. Germline CDR1 and CDR2: MNHEY and SMNVEV (reference sequence). CDR3 length: 17 residues.